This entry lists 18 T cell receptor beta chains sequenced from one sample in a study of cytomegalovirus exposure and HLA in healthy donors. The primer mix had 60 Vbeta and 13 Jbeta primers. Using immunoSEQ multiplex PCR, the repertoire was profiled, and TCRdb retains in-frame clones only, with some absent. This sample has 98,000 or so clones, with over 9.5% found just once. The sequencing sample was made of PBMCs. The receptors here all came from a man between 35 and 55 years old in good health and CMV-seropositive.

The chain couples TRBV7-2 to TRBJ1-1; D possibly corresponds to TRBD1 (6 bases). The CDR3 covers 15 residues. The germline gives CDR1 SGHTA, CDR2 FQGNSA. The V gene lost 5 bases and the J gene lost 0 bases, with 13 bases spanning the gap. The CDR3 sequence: CASSPPTGMNTEAFF. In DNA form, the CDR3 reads TGTGCCAGCAGCCCTCCGACAGGAATGAACACTGAAGCTTTCTTT.

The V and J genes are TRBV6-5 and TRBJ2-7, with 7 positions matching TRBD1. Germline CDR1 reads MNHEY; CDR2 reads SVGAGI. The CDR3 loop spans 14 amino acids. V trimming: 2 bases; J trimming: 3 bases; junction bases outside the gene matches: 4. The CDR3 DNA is TGTGCCAGCAGTTACGTCAGACAGGGCTACGAGCAGTACTTC. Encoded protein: CASSYVRQGYEQYF.

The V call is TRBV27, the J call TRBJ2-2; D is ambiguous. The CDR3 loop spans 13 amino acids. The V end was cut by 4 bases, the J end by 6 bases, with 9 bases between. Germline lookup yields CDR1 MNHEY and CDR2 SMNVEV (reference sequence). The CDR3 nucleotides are TGTGCCAGCAGTTGGGTTGGGCCCGGGGAGCTGTTTTTT. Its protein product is CASSWVGPGELFF.

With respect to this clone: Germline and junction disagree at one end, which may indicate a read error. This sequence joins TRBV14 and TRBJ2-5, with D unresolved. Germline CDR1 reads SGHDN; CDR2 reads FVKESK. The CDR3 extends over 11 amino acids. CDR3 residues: CASSQDLVTHF. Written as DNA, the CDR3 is TGTGCCAGCAGCCAAGATCTAGTGACTCACTTC.

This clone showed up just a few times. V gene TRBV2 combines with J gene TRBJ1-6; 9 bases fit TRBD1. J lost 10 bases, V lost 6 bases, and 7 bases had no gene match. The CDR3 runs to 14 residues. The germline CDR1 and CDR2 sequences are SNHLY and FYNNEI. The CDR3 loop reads CASRGQGSYSPLHF. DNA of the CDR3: TGTGCCAGCAGGGGACAGGGTTCCTACTCACCCCTCCACTTT.

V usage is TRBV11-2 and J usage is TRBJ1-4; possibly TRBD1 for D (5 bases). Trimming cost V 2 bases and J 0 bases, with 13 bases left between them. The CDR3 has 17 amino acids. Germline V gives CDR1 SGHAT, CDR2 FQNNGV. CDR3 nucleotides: TGTGCCAGCAGCTTACAGGGTCGCAGAACAACTAATGAAAAACTGTTTTTT. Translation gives CASSLQGRRTTNEKLFF.

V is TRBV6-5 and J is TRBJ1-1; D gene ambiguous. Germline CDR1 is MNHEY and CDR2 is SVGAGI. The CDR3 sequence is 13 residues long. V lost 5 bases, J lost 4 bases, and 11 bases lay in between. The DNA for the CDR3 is TGTGCCAGCAGTACCTCGGCAGGCACTGAAGCTTTCTTT. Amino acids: CASSTSAGTEAFF.

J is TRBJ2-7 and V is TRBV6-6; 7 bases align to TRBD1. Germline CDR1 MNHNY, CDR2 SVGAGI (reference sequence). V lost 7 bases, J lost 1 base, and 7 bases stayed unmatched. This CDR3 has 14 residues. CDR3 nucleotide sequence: TGTGCCAGCATAGCCCGGGACAGATCCTACGAGCAGTACTTC. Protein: CASIARDRSYEQYF.

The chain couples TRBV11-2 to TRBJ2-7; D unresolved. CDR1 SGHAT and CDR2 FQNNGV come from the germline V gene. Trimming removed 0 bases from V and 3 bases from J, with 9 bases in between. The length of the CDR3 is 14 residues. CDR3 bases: TGTGCCAGCAGCTTAGATAAACAGTTCTACGAGCAGTACTTC. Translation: CASSLDKQFYEQYF.

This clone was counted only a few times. This CDR3 is CASTTDRERSEAFF. In DNA, the CDR3 is TGCGCCAGCACAACAGACAGGGAAAGGTCTGAAGCTTTCTTT. The chain links TRBV5-1 to TRBJ1-1; 7 bases match TRBD1. Germline CDR1 SGHRS, CDR2 YFSETQ. The CDR3 runs to 14 residues. The junction had 11 bases not matched to a gene; V was cut back by 6 bases and J by 6 bases.

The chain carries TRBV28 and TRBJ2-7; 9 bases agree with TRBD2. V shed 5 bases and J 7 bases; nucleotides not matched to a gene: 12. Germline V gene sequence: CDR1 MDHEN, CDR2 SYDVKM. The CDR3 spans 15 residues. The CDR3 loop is CASSQVLAGVYEQYF. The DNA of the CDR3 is TGTGCCAGCAGTCAAGTATTAGCGGGAGTTTATGAGCAGTACTTC.

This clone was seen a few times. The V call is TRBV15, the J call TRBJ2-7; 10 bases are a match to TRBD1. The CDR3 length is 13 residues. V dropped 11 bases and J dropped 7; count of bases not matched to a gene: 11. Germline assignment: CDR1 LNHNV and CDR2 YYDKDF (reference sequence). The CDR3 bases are TGTGCCGCCGGCCGGGACAGGGGAGATGAGCAGTACTTC. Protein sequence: CAAGRDRGDEQYF.

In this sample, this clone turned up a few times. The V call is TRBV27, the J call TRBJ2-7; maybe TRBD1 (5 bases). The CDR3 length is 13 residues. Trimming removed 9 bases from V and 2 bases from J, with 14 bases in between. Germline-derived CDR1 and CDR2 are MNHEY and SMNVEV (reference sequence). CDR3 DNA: TGTGCCAGTGGGCTTGGCAGGGCCTACGAGCAGTACTTC. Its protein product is CASGLGRAYEQYF.

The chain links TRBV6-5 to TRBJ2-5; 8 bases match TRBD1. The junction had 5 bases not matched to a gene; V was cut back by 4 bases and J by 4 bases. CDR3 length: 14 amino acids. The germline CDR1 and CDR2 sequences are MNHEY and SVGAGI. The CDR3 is CASSFTDRGETQYF. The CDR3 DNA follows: TGTGCCAGCAGTTTCACCGACAGGGGAGAGACCCAGTACTTC.

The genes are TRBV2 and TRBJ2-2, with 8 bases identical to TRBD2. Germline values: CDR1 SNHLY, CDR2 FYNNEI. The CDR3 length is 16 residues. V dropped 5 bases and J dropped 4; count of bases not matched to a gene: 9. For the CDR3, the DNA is TGTGCCAGCAGTTCCTTGGCGGGAGGCAGCACCGGGGAGCTGTTTTTT. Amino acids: CASSSLAGGSTGELFF. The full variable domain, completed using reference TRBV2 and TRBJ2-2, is EPEVTQTPSHQVTQMGQEVILRCVPISNHLYFYWYRQILGQKVEFLVSFYNNEISEKSEIFDDQFSVERPDGSNFTLKIRSTKLEDSAMYFCASSSLAGGSTGELFFGEGSRLTVL.

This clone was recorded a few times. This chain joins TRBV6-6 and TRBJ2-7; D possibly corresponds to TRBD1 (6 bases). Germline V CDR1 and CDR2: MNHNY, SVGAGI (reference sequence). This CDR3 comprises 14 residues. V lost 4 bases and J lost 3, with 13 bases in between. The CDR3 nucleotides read TGTGCCAGCAGTTTCCGGGACAATCTCTACGAGCAGTACTTC. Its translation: CASSFRDNLYEQYF.

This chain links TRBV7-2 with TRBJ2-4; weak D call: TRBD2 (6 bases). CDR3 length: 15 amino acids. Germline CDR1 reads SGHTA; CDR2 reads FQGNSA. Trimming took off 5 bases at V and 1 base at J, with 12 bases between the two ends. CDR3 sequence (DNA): TGTGCCAGCAGCGTGGGGAGGAGTGCCAAAAACATTCAGTACTTC. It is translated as CASSVGRSAKNIQYF.

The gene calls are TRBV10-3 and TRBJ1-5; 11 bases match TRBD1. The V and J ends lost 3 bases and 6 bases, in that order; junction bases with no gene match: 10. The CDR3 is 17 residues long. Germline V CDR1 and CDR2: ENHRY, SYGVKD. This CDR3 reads CAISESGTGGDSQPQHF. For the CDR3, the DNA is TGTGCCATCAGTGAAAGTGGGACAGGGGGGGACTCTCAGCCCCAGCATTTT.